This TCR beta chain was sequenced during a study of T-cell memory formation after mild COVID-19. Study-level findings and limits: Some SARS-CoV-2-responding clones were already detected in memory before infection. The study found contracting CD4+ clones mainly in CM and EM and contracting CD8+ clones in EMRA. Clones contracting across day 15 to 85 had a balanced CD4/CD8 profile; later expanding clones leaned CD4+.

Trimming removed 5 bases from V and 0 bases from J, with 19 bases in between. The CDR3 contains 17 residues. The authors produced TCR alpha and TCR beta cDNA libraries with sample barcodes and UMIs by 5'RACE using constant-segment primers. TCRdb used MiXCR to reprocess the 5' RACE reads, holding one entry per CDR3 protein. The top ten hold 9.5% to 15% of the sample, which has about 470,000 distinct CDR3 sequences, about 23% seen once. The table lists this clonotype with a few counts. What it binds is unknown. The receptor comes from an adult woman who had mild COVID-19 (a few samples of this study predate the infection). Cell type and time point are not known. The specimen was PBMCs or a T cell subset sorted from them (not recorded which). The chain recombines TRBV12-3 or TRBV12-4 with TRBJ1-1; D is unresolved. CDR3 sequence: CASSPQFGILMNTEAFF. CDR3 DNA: TGTGCCAGCAGTCCTCAATTCGGGATTCTCATGAACACTGAAGCTTTCTTT.